This T cell receptor beta chain was recovered during a study of PD-1 blockade in classical Hodgkin lymphoma. Regarding the study as a whole: By C4D1 there was a significant rise in CD4+ TCR diversity but not in CD8+ TCR diversity.

A remark on this clone: The antigen is not known.

This CDR3 spans 16 amino acids. Germline CDR1 LNHDA, CDR2 SQIVND (reference sequence). Losses at the gene ends were 5 bases for V and 8 bases for J; bases not matched to a gene: 10. TCRdb's copy holds only in-frame clones and misses some; the assay was immunoSEQ multiplex PCR. The sample includes about 97,000 clones, approximately 80% seen only once; the top ten take 9% to 15%. After autologous stem cell transplantation all patients relapsed, and prior brentuximab vedotin exposure differed between cohorts. Best outcomes ranged across complete response, partial response and progressive disease. The chain recombines TRBV19 with TRBJ2-1; 12 nucleotides line up with TRBD2. The sequenced sample was peripheral blood mononuclear cells (PBMCs), obtained at baseline. The receptor was isolated from a human donor with classical Hodgkin lymphoma. The CDR3 loop is CASSPRLAGEIDEQFF. The CDR3 DNA reads TGTGCCAGTAGTCCCCGACTAGCGGGAGAAATCGATGAGCAGTTCTTC. Filled out from reference TRBV19 and TRBJ2-1, the complete variable domain reads DGGITQSPKYLFRKEGQNVTLSCEQNLNHDAMYWYRQDPGQGLRLIYYSQIVNDFQKGDIAEGYSVSREKKESFPLTVTSAQKNPTAFYLCASSPRLAGEIDEQFFGPGTRLTVL.